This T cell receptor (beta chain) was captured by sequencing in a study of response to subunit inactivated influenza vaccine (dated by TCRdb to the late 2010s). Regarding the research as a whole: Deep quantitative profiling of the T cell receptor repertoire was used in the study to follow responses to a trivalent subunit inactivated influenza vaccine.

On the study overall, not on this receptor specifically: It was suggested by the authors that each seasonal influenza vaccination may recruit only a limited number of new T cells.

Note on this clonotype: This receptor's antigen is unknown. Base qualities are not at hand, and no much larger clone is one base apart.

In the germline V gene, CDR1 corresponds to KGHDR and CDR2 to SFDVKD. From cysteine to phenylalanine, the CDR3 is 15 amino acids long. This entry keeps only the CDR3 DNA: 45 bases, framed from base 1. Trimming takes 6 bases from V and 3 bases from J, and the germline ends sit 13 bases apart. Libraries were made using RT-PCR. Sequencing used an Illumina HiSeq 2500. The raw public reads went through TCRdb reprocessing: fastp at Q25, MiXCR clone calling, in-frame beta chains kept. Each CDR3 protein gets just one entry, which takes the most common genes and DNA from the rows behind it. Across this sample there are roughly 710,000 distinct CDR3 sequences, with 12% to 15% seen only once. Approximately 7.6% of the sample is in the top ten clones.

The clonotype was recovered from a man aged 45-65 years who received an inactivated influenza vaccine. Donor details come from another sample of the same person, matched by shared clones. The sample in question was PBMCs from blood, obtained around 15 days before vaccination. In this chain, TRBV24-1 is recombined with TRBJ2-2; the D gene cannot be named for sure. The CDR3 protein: CATSSRSTDTGELFF. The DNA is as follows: TGTGCCACCAGTTCGAGGAGTACGGACACCGGGGAGCTGTTTTTT.